One T cell receptor beta chain is described in this entry. Antigen specificity is unknown. Germline CDR1 and CDR2: SGHDT and YYEEEE. Trimming took off 2 bases at V and 2 bases at J, with 8 bases between the two ends. CDR3 length: 14 residues. The PCR used 60 Vbeta and 13 Jbeta primers. TCRdb's copy holds only in-frame clones and misses some; the assay was immunoSEQ multiplex PCR. This sample lists 110,000 to 150,000 clones; its ten largest clones have 0.85% to 1%. These data are taken from a study of cytomegalovirus exposure and HLA in healthy donors. Study observations and caveats: Associated with cytomegalovirus, according to the listing, were around 170 TCR beta chains. While the bulk of TCR sequences proved rare, some public TCRs turned up in many donors. A highly shared variant cluster was judged a likely technical artifact.

This clonotype was sampled from a male donor in good health and CMV-seronegative. Material: PBMCs. The J gene is TRBJ1-3, the V gene TRBV5-6, with D possibly matching TRBD1 (5 bases). The CDR3 loop reads CASSFPGAGNTIYF. The CDR3 region has the DNA TGTGCCAGCAGCTTCCCGGGGGCTGGAAACACCATATATTTT.